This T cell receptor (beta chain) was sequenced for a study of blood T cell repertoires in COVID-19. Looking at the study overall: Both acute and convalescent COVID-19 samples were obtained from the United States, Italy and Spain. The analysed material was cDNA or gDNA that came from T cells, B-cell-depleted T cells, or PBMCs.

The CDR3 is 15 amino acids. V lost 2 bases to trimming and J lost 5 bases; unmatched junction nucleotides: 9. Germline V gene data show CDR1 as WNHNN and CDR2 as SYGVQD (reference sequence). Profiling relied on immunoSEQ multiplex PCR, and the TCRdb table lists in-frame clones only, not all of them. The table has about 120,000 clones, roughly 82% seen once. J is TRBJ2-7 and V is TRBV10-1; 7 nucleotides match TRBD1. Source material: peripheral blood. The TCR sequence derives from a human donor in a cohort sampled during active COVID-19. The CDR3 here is CASSERGTVRNEQYF. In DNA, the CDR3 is TGCGCCAGCAGTGAGAGGGGGACAGTAAGGAACGAGCAGTACTTC.